Presented here are 8 T cell receptor beta chains from one specimen sequenced in a study of regulatory T cells in long-lasting Graves disease listed by TCRdb under 2021. Read against the paper, the sample's time point label means: persistent/refractory GD, antithyroid drugs over 5 years with positive TRAb. For both TCR sequencing and RNA sequencing, RNA was extracted from PBMCs using TRIzol. Libraries were made using multiplex PCR. Data came from an Illumina HiSeq 4000. To build TCR beta libraries, CDR3 regions were amplified by Arm-PCR using iRepertoire HTBI primers. Starting from the raw public reads, TCRdb applied fastp trimming at Q25, assembled clones with MiXCR and retained in-frame beta chains. A single entry per CDR3 protein holds the most common genes and DNA from its merged rows. This sample gives about 340,000 distinct CDR3 sequences in total; around a fifth of them show up just once. The ten biggest clones cover just under 30% of the sample.

The material sequenced was peripheral blood mononuclear cells (PBMCs), taken when the disease was refractory, from a patient treated with antithyroid drugs. These TCRs come from a female donor with Graves disease.

The J gene is TRBJ1-3, the V gene TRBV7-3, with 8 bases that match TRBD1. V gave up 3 bases and J gave up 0 bases; unmatched junction bases: 1. The CDR3 extends over 15 amino acids. Per germline, CDR1 SGHTA and CDR2 FQGTGA. CDR3 residues: CASSFQGASGNTIYF. In DNA form, the CDR3 reads TGTGCCAGCAGCTTTCAGGGGGCCTCTGGAAACACCATATATTTT.

This clonotype was seen ten or more times. J is TRBJ2-7 and V is TRBV20-1; 9 positions agree with TRBD2. The CDR3 totals 15 residues. Germline-derived CDR1 and CDR2 are DFQATT and SNEGSKA (reference sequence). Unmatched junction bases numbered 12, after V lost 6 bases and J lost 3 bases. CDR3 residues: CSASGGREGRYEQYF. The CDR3 bases are TGCAGTGCCTCAGGCGGGCGGGAGGGCCGCTACGAGCAGTACTTC.

This clonotype has ten or more counts. The rearrangement uses TRBV20-1 and TRBJ2-5; 9 positions agree with TRBD2. The CDR3 is 14 residues long. Germline V gene lookup returns CDR1 DFQATT and CDR2 SNEGSKA (reference sequence). V was pared by 6 bases and J by 4 bases, with 9 bases of the junction left unmatched. CDR3 loop: CSARSREGRETQYF. The DNA of the CDR3 is TGCAGTGCGCGGTCGCGGGAGGGTAGAGAGACCCAGTACTTC.

The rearrangement links TRBV30 to TRBJ2-2; tentative D call: TRBD2 (6 bases). The germline gives CDR1 GTSNPN, CDR2 SVGIG (reference sequence). Trimming took 4 bases from V and 2 from J, leaving 14 bases between them. This CDR3 spans 15 amino acids. CDR3 residues: CAWKNSGDNTGELFF. CDR3 DNA sequence: TGTGCCTGGAAAAATAGCGGAGACAACACCGGGGAGCTGTTTTTT.

This clonotype was seen ten or more times. The chain joins TRBV6-1 to TRBJ2-7; D unresolved. V was clipped by 8 bases and J by 0 bases, with 8 bases between them. In germline, CDR1 is MNHNS, CDR2 SASEGT. This CDR3 is built from 12 residues. In DNA form, the CDR3 reads TGTGCCAGCGGGCAGGTCTCCTACGAGCAGTACTTC. Amino acid sequence: CASGQVSYEQYF.

This clonotype has only one observation. A much bigger clone sits one base away, suggesting this may be a read error. This chain links TRBV2 with TRBJ2-7; the match to TRBD1 covers 8 bases. The CDR3 is made up of 15 amino acids. CDR1 and CDR2 (germline): SNHLY, FYNNEI. The DNA of the CDR3 is TGTCCCAGCAGTGAAATGGCAGGGGGCGCGTACGAGCAGTACTTC. It translates to CPSSEMAGGAYEQYF.

Ten or more counts support this clonotype. The chain recombines TRBV9 with TRBJ1-2; D is perhaps TRBD1 (6 bases). Per the germline V gene, CDR1 is SGDLS and CDR2 is YYNGEE. V dropped 2 bases and J dropped 3 bases, with 17 bases sitting between them. The CDR3 is 16 residues long. Written as DNA, the CDR3 is TGTGCCAGCAGCGTTGGTGTGGGGGCGCAGGACTATGGCTACACCTTC. Its protein product is CASSVGVGAQDYGYTF.

This clonotype was detected many times. The chain is built from TRBV3-1 and TRBJ2-5; either TRBD1 or TRBD2 may supply D (5 bases each). CDR1 LGHDT and CDR2 YNNKEL come from the germline V gene (reference sequence). The CDR3 runs to 13 residues. Trimming cost V 4 bases and J 5 bases, with 11 bases left between them. This chain's CDR3 is CASSPGRRETQYF. In nucleotides, the CDR3 is TGTGCCAGCAGCCCGGGGCGGAGGGAGACCCAGTACTTC.